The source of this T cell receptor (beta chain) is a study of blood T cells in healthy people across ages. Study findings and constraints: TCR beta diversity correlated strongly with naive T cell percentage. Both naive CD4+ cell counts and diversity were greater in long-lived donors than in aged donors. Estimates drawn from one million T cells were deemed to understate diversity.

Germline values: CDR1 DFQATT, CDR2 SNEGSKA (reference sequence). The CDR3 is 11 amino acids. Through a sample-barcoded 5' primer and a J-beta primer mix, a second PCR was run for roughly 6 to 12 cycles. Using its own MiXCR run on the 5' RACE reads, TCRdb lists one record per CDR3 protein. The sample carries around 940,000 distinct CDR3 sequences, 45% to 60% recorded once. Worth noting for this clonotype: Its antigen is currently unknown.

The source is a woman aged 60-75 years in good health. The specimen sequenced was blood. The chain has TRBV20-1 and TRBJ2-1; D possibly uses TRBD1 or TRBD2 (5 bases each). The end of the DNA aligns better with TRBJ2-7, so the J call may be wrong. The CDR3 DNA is TGCAGTGCTGGGGGTGTCAATGAGCAGTACTTC. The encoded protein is CSAGGVNEQYF.